This T cell receptor (beta chain) was found in a study of T-cell memory formation after mild COVID-19 (dated by TCRdb to the early 2020s). At the level of the whole study: Most TCR sequence clusters were specific to one of the two donors. Longitudinal TCRalpha and TCRbeta repertoire sequencing tracked T-cell clones expanding and contracting after mild COVID-19 in two donors. The cohort comprised two young, previously healthy adult volunteers, one female and one male.

The CDR3, from cysteine to phenylalanine, totals 14 residues. The retained sequence is limited to the CDR3, 42 bases, with the frame set at the first base. Based on the germline V gene, the CDR1 and CDR2 sequences are SGHRS and YFSETQ. Compared with germline, V lacks 2 bases and J lacks 5 bases; bases without a gene match: 2. Instrument used: Illumina NovaSeq 6000. TCRalpha and TCRbeta cDNA libraries were constructed by 5'RACE with constant-segment primers, with sample barcodes and unique molecular identifiers being introduced. Trizol reagent was used to extract RNA from every sample. Library amplification was performed in two PCR steps, and a second sample barcode and Illumina TruSeq adapters were introduced in the second step. Sequencing of the libraries was done on an Illumina NovaSeq, producing 2 x 150 bp paired-end reads. In the authors' own workflow: With migec v1.2.7, reads were demultiplexed and then collapsed into UMI-guided consensus sequences. With mixcr v2.1.11, UMI consensuses were aligned to TRA and TRB V and J templates and assembled into clonotypes. Clonotypes were classified as expanded or contracted when called significant by both edgeR and NoisET, with noise models trained on biological replicates. For edgeR calls, a false discovery rate-adjusted p below 0.01 and a log2 fold-change threshold of 1 were applied. PCA with hierarchical clustering of max-normalized trajectories of the 1000 most abundant clonotypes was used as exploratory dynamics analysis. Separately sequenced CD4+ and CD8+ repertoires were used to assign the CD4 or CD8 phenotype of responding clones. TCRdb trimmed public reads at Q25 via fastp, called clones via MiXCR and kept in-frame beta chains. Every entry covers one CDR3 protein and lists the most common genes and DNA from its rows. The V and J calls were not made by the authors but by TCRdb's processing. In this sample the table shows some 320,000 distinct CDR3 sequences, around 15% of which occur a single time. In total, the top ten clones hold about 20% of the sample.

This clonotype was observed at least ten times. Its antigen is unknown. Per-base qualities were not stored, and no clone one base away is much larger. PBMCs were isolated by Ficoll-Paque density gradient centrifugation. The paper's findings and limits, for the study overall: The detection of some responding clones in pre-infection memory suggests that pre-existing cross-reactive memory T cells joined the SARS-CoV-2 response. SARS-CoV-2 specificity was not confirmed for the second-wave clones peaking on day 37. Contracting CD4+ clones turned up mainly in the CM and EM memory subsets, whereas EMRA was where CD8+ clones were enriched. The study included only two mild cases, and larger cohorts that include severe cases with pre-infection samples were judged to be necessary. Clones that contracted from day 15 to 85 showed balanced CD4/CD8 phenotypes, whereas a second wave of clones that expanded from day 15 to 37 leaned towards CD4+.

The sequenced material came from PBMCs or a T cell subset sorted from them (not recorded which). In this chain, TRBV5-1 is recombined with TRBJ2-4; 9 central bases correspond to TRBD1. The source is a man between 18 and 29 years old who had mild COVID-19 (a few samples of this study predate the infection). The sample titles of this study are shuffled in the database, so cell type and time point are left out; the donor was told from shared clones. The CDR3 protein sequence reads: CASSLRTGENIQYF. The sequence in DNA is TGCGCCAGCAGCTTAAGGACAGGGGAAAACATTCAGTACTTC. Full variable domain (CDR3 extended with the reference TRBV5-1 and TRBJ2-4 proteins): KAGVTQTPRYLIKTRGQQVTLSCSPISGHRSVSWYQQTPGQGLQFLFEYFSETQRNKGNFPGRFSGRQFSNSRSEMNVSTLELGDSALYLCASSLRTGENIQYFGAGTRLSVL.